The next 25 T cell receptor beta chains were all read from a single sample in a study of neurological immune-mediated disorders. TCRdb recomputed calls from the 5' RACE reads with MiXCR, one row per CDR3 protein. Of about 50,000 distinct CDR3 sequences detected, roughly 15% appear once; the ten largest clones hold about 4.7%. The sequencing input was PBMCs. All receptors derive from a man in his 60s in good health.

This clonotype was recorded at least ten times. J is TRBJ2-3 and V is TRBV11-2; D is uncertain. The CDR3 consists of 13 residues. V dropped 5 bases and J dropped 3 bases, with 9 bases sitting between them. Germline V gives CDR1 SGHAT, CDR2 FQNNGV. The CDR3 here is CASSPPGTDTQYF. The CDR3, as DNA: TGTGCCAGCAGCCCCCCCGGGACAGATACGCAGTATTTT.

By share, this clonotype counts as medium-sized (0.01 to 0.1%). This chain connects TRBV5-8 to TRBJ1-5, with unresolved D. This CDR3 comprises 16 residues. V was cut by 2 bases and J by 8 bases, with 20 bases left in between. CDR1 SGHTS and CDR2 YDEGEE come from the germline V gene. The CDR3 loop reads CASSFTFFPWFKPQHF. The CDR3 region has the DNA TGTGCCAGCAGCTTTACTTTCTTTCCCTGGTTTAAGCCCCAGCATTTT.

The sample holds many counts of this clonotype. J is TRBJ2-1 and V is TRBV20-1; weak D call: TRBD2 (6 bases). The ends were cut back, 7 bases at V and 7 bases at J, with 8 bases in the middle. Germline V gene data show CDR1 as DFQATT and CDR2 as SNEGSKA (reference sequence). This CDR3 has 10 residues. The CDR3 DNA reads as TGCAGTGGGAGCGGGAATGAGCAGTTCTTC. Translating gives CSGSGNEQFF.

V usage is TRBV27 and J usage is TRBJ1-1, with D unclear. Germline V gives CDR1 MNHEY, CDR2 SMNVEV (reference sequence). This CDR3 has 13 residues. Trimming pared 3 bases from V and 2 bases from J, leaving 7 bases between. The CDR3 region is CASSFASNTEAFF. The CDR3 DNA follows: TGTGCCAGCAGTTTTGCAAGCAACACTGAAGCTTTCTTT.

This clonotype was seen ten or more times. The V and J genes are TRBV28 and TRBJ2-7; weak D call: TRBD1 (6 bases). There are 14 residues in the CDR3. The V and J ends lost 8 bases and 6 bases respectively, with 20 bases between them. Germline loops: CDR1 MDHEN, CDR2 SYDVKM. The CDR3 DNA reads TGTGCCAGCGGACCAGTGGCAGGGGTGAGCGAGCAGTACTTC. It codes for CASGPVAGVSEQYF. Variable domain in full (rest from reference TRBV28 and TRBJ2-7): DVKVTQSSRYLVKRTGEKVFLECVQDMDHENMFWYRQDPGLGLRLIYFSYDVKMKEKGDIPEGYSVSREKKERFSLILESASTNQTSMYLCASGPVAGVSEQYFGPGTRLTVT.

This clonotype has a count of ten or more. This chain connects TRBV29-1 to TRBJ2-1, with D hard to call. Germline CDR1 and CDR2: SQVTM and ANQGSEA. The CDR3 totals 10 residues. V lost 5 bases to trimming and J lost 15 bases, with 14 bases between them. The CDR3, as DNA: TGCAGCGTTTTGGACCCCAGCCTGTTCTTC. Its protein is CSVLDPSLFF.

This clonotype was recorded many times. The chain couples TRBV5-1 to TRBJ2-3; possibly TRBD2 for D (6 bases). Germline V gene sequence: CDR1 SGHRS, CDR2 YFSETQ. This CDR3 is 16 amino acids long. Trimming took off 0 bases at V and 5 bases at J, with 16 bases between the two ends. The CDR3 sequence is CASSLVLEGAGDTQYF. The CDR3, as DNA: TGCGCCAGCAGCTTGGTTCTTGAGGGAGCGGGAGATACGCAGTATTTT.

This clonotype was counted ten times or more. The chain combines TRBV5-1 with TRBJ2-7; D call uncertain. The CDR3 runs 13 residues. Germline CDR1 is SGHRS and CDR2 is YFSETQ. V was cut by 1 base and J by 2 bases, with 7 bases left in between. CDR3 sequence reads: CASSLMGAYEQYF. The DNA for the CDR3 is TGCGCCAGCAGCTTGATGGGCGCCTACGAGCAGTACTTC.

This clonotype was seen at least ten times. The chain recombines TRBV3-1 with TRBJ2-2, with D unresolved. The CDR3 is 12 amino acids. V lost 6 bases to trimming and J lost 5 bases, with 7 bases between them. Germline lookup yields CDR1 LGHDT and CDR2 YNNKEL (reference sequence). The CDR3 DNA is TGTGCCAGCAGTACCGGGACCGGGGAGCTGTTTTTT. It specifies CASSTGTGELFF.

The rearrangement uses TRBV5-1 and TRBJ2-1; no clear D. V gave up 5 bases and J gave up 6 bases, with 12 bases separating them. CDR1 and CDR2 from the germline V gene are SGHRS and YFSETQ. CDR3 length: 13 amino acids. The CDR3 region has the DNA TGCGCCAGCAGTCGATACAACAGCAATGAGCAGTTCTTC. Its protein product is CASSRYNSNEQFF.

This clonotype was recorded at least ten times. The V call is TRBV5-6, the J call TRBJ2-5, with a weak D call TRBD2 (6 bases). There are 15 residues in the CDR3. The V gene lost 0 bases and the J gene lost 4 bases, with 13 bases spanning the gap. Per the germline V gene, CDR1 is SGHDT and CDR2 is YYEEEE. For the CDR3, the DNA is TGTGCCAGCAGCTTGGGAGGGACTCCCGGAGAGACCCAGTACTTC. Translation gives CASSLGGTPGETQYF.

This clonotype was counted ten times or more. The chain has TRBV12-3 or TRBV12-4 and TRBJ1-5; 10 bases map to TRBD1. V was pared by 5 bases and J by 3 bases, with 7 bases of the junction left unmatched. There are 16 residues in the CDR3. CDR3 loop: CASSADRGQNNQPQHF. In DNA form, the CDR3 reads TGTGCCAGCAGTGCAGACAGGGGGCAGAACAATCAGCCCCAGCATTTT.

This clonotype has just a few counts. V is TRBV20-1 and J is TRBJ2-1; TRBD2 agrees at 8 bases. The CDR3 totals 15 residues. Germline-derived CDR1 and CDR2 are DFQATT and SNEGSKA (reference sequence). V trimming: 4 bases; J trimming: 0 bases; junction bases outside the gene matches: 5. The CDR3 is CSATKAGASYNEQFF. Here the CDR3 DNA reads TGCAGTGCTACTAAAGCGGGAGCCTCCTACAATGAGCAGTTCTTC.

CDR3 sequence (DNA): TGTGCCAGCAGCTCGCGCTATGGACAGGGGAGAGAGACCCAGTACTTC. As protein: CASSSRYGQGRETQYF. This chain links TRBV5-5 with TRBJ2-5; 9 bases fit TRBD1. This CDR3 spans 16 amino acids. J lost 4 bases, V lost 3 bases, and 10 bases had no gene match. The V gene's germline CDR1 is SGHKS and CDR2 YYEKEE (reference sequence).

This clonotype was detected many times. The chain is built from TRBV20-1 and TRBJ2-1; D gene unclear. Germline V lookup: CDR1 DFQATT, CDR2 SNEGSKA (reference sequence). The V gene lost 5 bases and the J gene lost 4 bases, with 6 bases spanning the gap. The CDR3 covers 11 residues. This CDR3 reads CSAVTYNEQFF. CDR3 nucleotides: TGCAGTGCTGTAACGTACAATGAGCAGTTCTTC.

This clonotype came up many times. The rearrangement joins TRBV20-1 to TRBJ2-3; 13 nucleotides align to TRBD2. The CDR3 has 15 amino acids. CDR1 is DFQATT and CDR2 is SNEGSKA in the germline V gene (reference sequence). The trim removed 6 bases at V and 4 bases at J, leaving 7 bases unmatched. CDR3: CSARTSGRVADTQYF. The CDR3 DNA follows: TGCAGTGCCCGGACTAGCGGGAGAGTAGCAGATACGCAGTATTTT.

This clonotype has ten or more counts. This chain's CDR3 is CASSLLADTSTDTQYF. In nucleotides, the CDR3 is TGTGCCAGCAGCCTTCTAGCAGATACTAGCACAGATACGCAGTATTTT. The chain links TRBV7-2 to TRBJ2-3; tentative D call: TRBD2 (5 bases). The CDR3 covers 16 residues. Trimming removed 5 bases at V and 0 bases at J, with 15 bases between. CDR1 is SGHTA and CDR2 is FQGNSA in the germline V gene.

The sample holds many counts of this clonotype. The V gene is TRBV7-2, the J gene TRBJ2-4; possible D gene TRBD2, 5 bases. The length of the CDR3 is 12 residues. V was pared by 5 bases and J by 9 bases, with 11 bases between. Germline assignment: CDR1 SGHTA and CDR2 FQGNSA. The CDR3: CASSPGGGIQYF. CDR3 coding DNA: TGTGCCAGCAGCCCCGGAGGAGGCATTCAGTACTTC.

This clonotype was recorded at least ten times. The V gene is TRBV18, the J gene TRBJ2-4; TRBD2 agrees at 12 bases. CDR1 KGHSH and CDR2 LQKENI come from the germline V gene. After removal of 6 bases from V and 7 bases from J, the junction contained 7 bases not matched to a gene. This CDR3 has 15 residues. The CDR3: CASSPTSGSHNIQYF. The CDR3 region has the DNA TGTGCCAGCTCCCCGACTAGCGGGAGCCACAACATTCAGTACTTC.

To note about this clonotype: The junction differs from germline at one of its ends, possibly a read error. This rearrangement joins TRBV7-2 to TRBJ1-6; 7 bases align to TRBD1. The germline V gene encodes CDR1 SGHTA and CDR2 FQGNSA. The CDR3 sequence is 12 residues long. As DNA, the CDR3 is TGTGCCAGCGGGACAGATAATTCACACCTCCACTTT. It is translated as CASGTDNSHLHF.

This clonotype has just a few counts. CDR3 region: CATQGSGEGQFF. DNA for the CDR3: TGTGCCACCCAAGGGTCGGGCGAGGGGCAGTTCTTC. The chain carries TRBV3-1 and TRBJ2-1, with TRBD2 as a possible D gene (5 bases). The CDR3 totals 12 residues. Germline CDR1 and CDR2: LGHDT and YNNKEL (reference sequence). Trimming removed 10 bases from V and 12 bases from J, with 19 bases in between.

This clonotype was seen at least ten times. The rearrangement uses TRBV6-5 and TRBJ2-2; 9 bases are a match to TRBD2. Germline V gene sequence: CDR1 MNHEY, CDR2 SVGAGI. J lost 3 bases, V lost 0 bases, and 8 bases had no gene match. The CDR3 extends over 18 amino acids. The DNA for the CDR3 is TGTGCCAGCAGTTACTCGAGTAGCGGACTAGCGTACACCGGGGAGCTGTTTTTT. Translating gives CASSYSSSGLAYTGELFF.

This clonotype was recorded many times. This chain uses TRBV5-4 with TRBJ1-2; D may be TRBD1 (5 bases). The CDR3 is 15 residues long. CDR1 is SGHNT and CDR2 is YYREEE in the germline V gene (reference sequence). The V gene lost 3 bases and the J gene lost 2 bases, with 14 bases spanning the gap. The CDR3 sequence: CASSSGVTTNYGYTF. In DNA form, the CDR3 reads TGTGCCAGCAGCTCGGGGGTCACGACCAACTATGGCTACACCTTC.

This clonotype was seen ten or more times. J is TRBJ1-2 and V is TRBV7-2, with 8 bases fitting TRBD1. Germline-derived CDR1 and CDR2 are SGHTA and FQGNSA. This CDR3 has 16 residues. Losses at the gene ends were 2 bases for V and 4 bases for J; bases not matched to a gene: 9. CDR3 DNA: TGTGCCAGCAGCTTATCAGGGGGCGAATTTTTCTATGGCTACACCTTC. Translated: CASSLSGGEFFYGYTF.

This clonotype was observed at least ten times. The rearrangement joins TRBV20-1 to TRBJ1-5; tentatively, D is TRBD1 (6 bases). This CDR3 is 15 amino acids long. From germline, CDR1 is DFQATT and CDR2 SNEGSKA (reference sequence). The V gene lost 6 bases and the J gene lost 2 bases, with 17 bases spanning the gap. The CDR3: CSATTSRGGNQPQHF. The CDR3 bases are TGCAGTGCGACTACCAGCAGGGGTGGCAATCAGCCCCAGCATTTT.